This entry concerns a single T cell receptor (beta chain). This sample includes further DNA sequences coding for the same CDR3. The data stem from a study of shared clonotypes between healthy human individuals. Positively selected for CCR7, the CD45RO-negative cells used as naive CD8 cells excluded terminally differentiated effector memory CD45RA+ cells. TCRdb's copy holds only in-frame clones and misses some; the assay was immunoSEQ multiplex PCR. The sample comprises 1.5 million to 2.5 million clones, approximately 94% of which are singletons, and 1.2% rests with the top ten. CDR1 MNHEY and CDR2 SMNVEV come from the germline V gene (reference sequence). Trimming took 5 bases from V and 4 from J; bases not matched to a gene: 3. CDR3 size: 14 residues.

The sample taken for sequencing was naive CD8+ T cells sorted from blood. The sequence was obtained from a man younger than 30 in good health. The chain links TRBV27 to TRBJ1-1; TRBD1 matches at 11 bases. The CDR3 sequence is CASSPGTGGTEAFF. CDR3 in DNA: TGTGCCAGCAGTCCCGGGACAGGGGGCACTGAAGCTTTCTTT.